The text below deals with one T cell receptor beta chain. The antigen remains unidentified. Germline CDR1 SGHVS, CDR2 FNYEAQ. CDR3 length equals 14 residues. The ends were cut back, 1 base at V and 3 bases at J, with 10 bases in the middle. The TCR alpha and TCR beta cDNA libraries, bearing sample barcodes and UMIs, were generated by 5'RACE using constant-segment primers. In TCRdb, the 5' RACE reads were re-called with MiXCR into one record per CDR3 protein. The data contain some 330,000 distinct CDR3 sequences, 20% to 25% of them seen just once; the ten biggest clones take up around 13%. These data are taken from a study of T-cell memory formation after mild COVID-19. Study-level results: The SARS-CoV-2 specificity of second-wave clones reaching peak at day 37 remained unverified. CM and EM subsets held most contracting CD4+ clones; EMRA held CD8+ ones. Contracting clones from day 15 to 85 showed balanced CD4/CD8; later expanders favored CD4+.

This receptor was identified in an adult woman who had mild COVID-19 (a few samples of this study predate the infection). Cell type and time point are not known. Specimen: PBMCs or a T cell subset sorted from them (not recorded which). The gene calls are TRBV7-6 and TRBJ2-7, with a possible D match to TRBD1 (5 bases). CDR3 amino acids: CASSLVTQGYEQYF. DNA for the CDR3: TGTGCCAGCAGCTTAGTTACGCAGGGCTACGAGCAGTACTTC. Full variable domain (remainder filled in from reference TRBV7-6 and TRBJ2-7): GAGVSQSPRYKVTKRGQDVALRCDPISGHVSLYWYRQALGQGPEFLTYFNYEAQQDKSGLPNDRFSAERPEGSISTLTIQRTEQRDSAMYRCASSLVTQGYEQYFGPGTRLTVT.